Listed below are T cell receptor beta chains from one sample, sequenced in a study of blood T cell repertoires in COVID-19. TCRdb's table, derived via immunoSEQ multiplex PCR, lists solely in-frame clones and lacks some. The sample shows about 140,000 clones, 84% of them seen only once. The sequenced sample was peripheral blood. The source is a man in his thirties or forties with COVID-19, enrolled during active disease. Each CDR3 is given with its conserved first and last residue. The D gene is left open where the match is weak. Rows may omit the clone size; those that give it use once, few, many or a size class.

TGTGCCAGCAGCCTCTCTAGCGGGGCCTACGAGCAGTACTTC CASSLSSGAYEQYF TRBD2 NA TRBJ2-7 TRBV6-2/TRBV6-3
TGTGCCAGCAGTTTACCGGGACTAGCGTTGGGGGAGCAGTTCTTC CASSLPGLALGEQFF TRBD2 NA TRBJ2-1 TRBV28
TGTGCCAGCAGCCCTCGCCCCCTAGCGGGCACCTACAATGAGCAGTTCTTC CASSPRPLAGTYNEQFF TRBD2 once TRBJ2-1 TRBV5-4
TGTGCCAGCAGCCTTCAGGGGGCCGGTCCTCCCCAGCATTTT CASSLQGAGPPQHF TRBD1 NA TRBJ1-5 TRBV3-1/TRBV3-2
TGTGCCAGCAGCGGGACAGCTGGGGCCAACGTCCTGACTTTC CASSGTAGANVLTF TRBD1 NA TRBJ2-6 TRBV28
TGTGCCAGCAGCTTCCCGGGAGGGAGCTACACCTTC CASSFPGGSYTF NA NA TRBJ1-2 TRBV11-2
TGTGCCAGCAGCGTTGGCGGGGGCGGACGGGGGACCTATGGCTACACCTTC CASSVGGGGRGTYGYTF NA NA TRBJ1-2 TRBV9
TGTGCCGTTTCCGCGGCAGGGCGGACCGGGGAGCTGTTTTTT CAVSAAGRTGELFF NA NA TRBJ2-2 TRBV19
TGTGCCAGTAGTATCTCGAGCGGGACGTGGCAGTTCTTC CASSISSGTWQFF TRBD2 NA TRBJ2-1 TRBV19
TGTGCCAGCAGCTCTCTCTGGACAGGGGGCCTTACCGGGGAGCTGTTTTTT CASSSLWTGGLTGELFF TRBD1 NA TRBJ2-2 TRBV7-8
TGTGCCACCGCTAGCGGGATTGGCAATGAGCAGTTCTTC CATASGIGNEQFF TRBD2 NA TRBJ2-1 TRBV6-6
TGCGCCAGCAGCCAAGGGGGGCGAGGACAAGAGACCCAGTACTTC CASSQGGRGQETQYF NA NA TRBJ2-5 TRBV4-1
TGCAGCGTTGCCAGGTTGGCCGGCGAGCAGTACTTC CSVARLAGEQYF NA NA TRBJ2-7 TRBV29-1
TGTGCCAGCAGCTTAGTGGTTGGGGGCTTTAATGAAAAACTGTTTTTT CASSLVVGGFNEKLFF NA NA TRBJ1-4 TRBV11-2
TGTGCCAGTAGTACCTCCGGGAATGAGCAGTTCTTC CASSTSGNEQFF NA few TRBJ2-1 TRBV19
TGTGCCAGTCATAATCAGCCCCAGCATTTT CASHNQPQHF NA NA TRBJ1-5 TRBV5-5
TGCGCCAGCAGCACAGGGACAGGGAGGAAGAACACCATATATTTT CASSTGTGRKNTIYF TRBD1 NA TRBJ1-3 TRBV5-1
TGTGCCAGCAGTAAGACTTGGACAGATAATGAAAAACTGTTTTTT CASSKTWTDNEKLFF NA NA TRBJ1-4 TRBV6-5
TGTGCCAGCAGTTCAGACAGGGGGCTTTGGGAGCAGTACTTC CASSSDRGLWEQYF TRBD1 NA TRBJ2-7 TRBV28
TGTGCCAGTAGTATAGTAGGGGGGACTAGCGGGTCGGTTTGGACCGGGGAGCTGTTTTTT CASSIVGGTSGSVWTGELFF TRBD2 NA TRBJ2-2 TRBV19
TGTGCCAGCTGGATTAGCGGGACTCTCTACGAGCAGTACTTC CASWISGTLYEQYF TRBD2 NA TRBJ2-7 TRBV6-5
TGCGCCAGCAGCCCGACCAGAGGAGGGCATGAGCAGTTCTTC CASSPTRGGHEQFF NA NA TRBJ2-1 TRBV5-1
TGTGCCACCAGTGACACGCGCGGACAGGGGGCGAGACAGCCCCAGCATTTT CATSDTRGQGARQPQHF TRBD1 NA TRBJ1-5 TRBV24-1
TGTGCCAGCAGCGTAGAGACGGGGGGCACAGATACGCAGTATTTT CASSVETGGTDTQYF NA NA TRBJ2-3 TRBV9
TGTGCCAGCAGTTCCCAGGGACAGGGGACCTCTGGGGCCAACGTCCTGACTTTC CASSSQGQGTSGANVLTF TRBD1 NA TRBJ2-6 TRBV27
TGTGCCAGCAGCCGATTAGCAGGGACAGCTACTTCCTACGAGCAGTACTTC CASSRLAGTATSYEQYF TRBD1 NA TRBJ2-7 TRBV3-1/TRBV3-2
TGTGCCAGTAGTATGGCAGGGGGATCAGGGGCCAACGTCCTGACTTTC CASSMAGGSGANVLTF TRBD1 few TRBJ2-6 TRBV19
TGTGCCAGCAGTTACTCAGACAGGGTAGGGGATACGCAGTATTTT CASSYSDRVGDTQYF TRBD1 NA TRBJ2-3 TRBV6-5
TGTGCCAGCAGCTCTCGGACTAGTTCCTACAATGAGCAGTTCTTC CASSSRTSSYNEQFF TRBD2 once TRBJ2-1 TRBV9
TGTGCCAGCAGCCCCTTGCCTGGGACTAGCGGCCCCTACAATGAGCAGTTCTTC CASSPLPGTSGPYNEQFF TRBD2 NA TRBJ2-1 TRBV3-1/TRBV3-2
TGTGCCAGCAGTTTCATCGAGGGTTCGAACTATGGCTACACCTTC CASSFIEGSNYGYTF NA once TRBJ1-2 TRBV28
TGTGCCACCAGTGCACAGGGGGCGCGGGTTGCATACAATGAGCAGTTCTTC CATSAQGARVAYNEQFF TRBD1 once TRBJ2-1 TRBV24-1
TGCGCCAGCAGCCCGGGACTGGGAGAGACCCAGTACTTC CASSPGLGETQYF NA NA TRBJ2-5 TRBV5-1
TGTGCCAGCAGCCAAGGCACCGAGGCCTACAATGAGCAGTTCTTC CASSQGTEAYNEQFF NA few TRBJ2-1 TRBV4-2
TGTGCCAGCAGCCACCGGACTAGCGGGACTGTGGATGAGCAGTTCTTC CASSHRTSGTVDEQFF TRBD2 NA TRBJ2-1 TRBV4-2
TGTGCCAGCAGTGCTGGGACAGGGAGTTCCTACGAGCAGTACTTC CASSAGTGSSYEQYF TRBD1 NA TRBJ2-7 TRBV27
TGTGCCAGCAGCTCAGCGGGGGTTCGGGAGCAGTACTTC CASSSAGVREQYF TRBD2 NA TRBJ2-7 TRBV28
TGTGCCAGCAGTTTATTGGGGGGGCGGGGCTACACCTTC CASSLLGGRGYTF NA NA TRBJ1-2 TRBV28
TGCGCCAGCAGCTTGGACGTCAGGGCCAATAATTCACCCCTCCACTTT CASSLDVRANNSPLHF NA NA TRBJ1-6 TRBV5-1
TGTGCCAGCAGTAAGACTAGCGGAGACACCGGGGAGCTGTTTTTT CASSKTSGDTGELFF TRBD2 NA TRBJ2-2 TRBV2
TGTGCCAGCAGCTACAGGGAAACCTACGAGCAGTACTTC CASSYRETYEQYF NA NA TRBJ2-7 TRBV7-6
TGTGCCAGCAGCCCCACAACAGGGAACACTGAAGCTTTCTTT CASSPTTGNTEAFF NA few TRBJ1-1 TRBV9
TGTGCCAGCAGCCTTAATCAGGGGGTTGCCGGGGAGCTGTTTTTT CASSLNQGVAGELFF TRBD1 NA TRBJ2-2 TRBV3-1/TRBV3-2
TGTGCCTGGAGGTTGGAGACTGAAGCTTTCTTT CAWRLETEAFF NA once TRBJ1-1 TRBV30
TGCGCCAGCAGCCCCGGGACAGGGAATAATTCACCCCTCCACTTT CASSPGTGNNSPLHF TRBD1 NA TRBJ1-6 TRBV7-9
TGTGCTAGTGGTGCGCCGACAGGGGGAGAAGATGAGCAGTTCTTC CASGAPTGGEDEQFF TRBD1 NA TRBJ2-1 TRBV12-5
TGTGCCAGCAGGTTGGACTCCCACAATGAGCAGTTCTTC CASRLDSHNEQFF NA NA TRBJ2-1 TRBV2
TGTGCCACCAGCAGAGATCCCGGGACAGGGATCCCCTACGAGCAGTACTTC CATSRDPGTGIPYEQYF TRBD1 NA TRBJ2-7 TRBV15